This note documents a single T cell receptor beta chain sequence. The antigen is not known. The sample belongs to a study of shared clonotypes between healthy human individuals. General study points: The study's rarefaction showed incomplete sorted-subset sequencing despite large depth. The sharing of 4.5% to 6.5% of naive CD4 clonotypes was seen across a handful of donors. Sharing of clonotypes among donors was expected to vary with sequencing depth.

CD45RO-negative, CCR7-positively selected cells formed the naive CD8 fraction, excluding terminally differentiated effector memory CD45RA+ cells. The CDR3 spans 10 residues. V lost 6 bases and J lost 9, with 11 bases in between. CDR1 and CDR2 from the germline V gene are DFQATT and SNEGSKA (reference sequence). It was 150 to 250 ng DNA, about 30,000 T cell genomes, that sorted-subset replicate PCRs used. Profiled with immunoSEQ multiplex PCR; TCRdb holds only in-frame clones, not every one. The sample holds about 2.2 million clones, 80% to 95% seen once. This sequence originates from a man younger than 30 in good health. Some clones in this sample may be carry-over from other donors' samples. The rearrangement uses TRBV20-1 and TRBJ1-2; D ambiguous. What was sequenced was naive CD8+ T cells from PBMCs. CDR3 DNA: TGCAGTGCGAGGGAGGGAAGCTACACCTTC. Translation gives CSAREGSYTF.